The source of this TCR beta chain is a study of monozygotic twins with inflammatory bowel disease. General observations from the study: Especially with disease activity, IBD patients shared fewer clonotypes with others than healthy twins did.

The CDR3 consists of 13 residues. The germline gives CDR1 KGHDR, CDR2 SFDVKD. Researchers ran eight separate cDNA reactions for each sample. Two rounds of nested PCR, of around 16 and 10 cycles, were run on TCRalpha and TCRbeta cDNA. TCRdb re-called the 5' RACE reads and catalogs CDR3 proteins one per entry, DNA excluded. This listing includes fewer than 350,000 distinct CDR3 sequences. Regarding this clonotype: Its matching antigen is unknown.

The specimen was blood. This chain links TRBV24-1 with TRBJ1-2; TCRdb outputs TRBD1, but without DNA this stays unchecked. This receptor was obtained from a human donor with ulcerative colitis or Crohn's disease, or a healthy co-twin of an affected twin (not recorded which). This CDR3 reads CATSDDRNYGYTF.